This TCR beta chain is drawn from a study of T cells in Graves' hyperthyroidism and ophthalmopathy (dated by TCRdb to between 2018 and 2021). At the level of the whole study: Peripheral blood was sampled at the time of initial diagnosis, prior to any treatment. To identify distinguishing TCR V-J signatures, a discovery cohort of 100 patients was used, comprising some 43 with Graves' ophthalmopathy and 57 with stable Graves' hyperthyroidism. An independent validation cohort of about 20 hyperthyroidism patients and about 15 patients who later progressed to ophthalmopathy tested prospective prediction of ophthalmopathy. For training and testing, the 80 to 100 patients in the discovery cohort were randomly divided in a 7:3 ratio. Thyroid tissue and blood T-cell repertoires from about six Graves' hyperthyroidism patients were also compared in the study. Once sampling was done, hyperthyroidism patients were given methimazole at a starting dose of 30 mg daily, whereas ophthalmopathy patients were given high-dose intravenous methylprednisolone. According to the paper, TCR Vbeta CDR3 sequencing was carried out on about 140 peripheral blood samples, which came from approximately 43 ophthalmopathy, under 85 hyperthyroidism and about 17 progressor patients. Broad study findings and their caveats: A 13 V-J signature model separated ophthalmopathy from stable hyperthyroidism, with 87.88% sensitivity and about 81% specificity in cross-validation and 80%/75% in testing. Sample size was not statistically predetermined, and investigators were not blinded to group allocation. In validation, progression to ophthalmopathy was predicted by the model with 70.59% sensitivity and under 85% specificity, a median of approximately 6.5 months before onset. Most expanded thyroid clonotypes (frequency above 0.001) were also found in blood, which suggests that blood repertoires may mirror thyroid immune responses.

V and J are trimmed by 3 bases and 3 bases, and the gene matches miss 10 bases of the junction. Inclusive of the bounding cysteine and phenylalanine, the CDR3 is 18 residues long. Solely the CDR3 DNA is kept, with 54 bases framed from the first base. Based on the germline V gene, the CDR1 and CDR2 sequences are SGHAT and FQNNGV. The TCR beta CDR3 regions were amplified from RNA transcripts. The TCR CDR3 was subjected to a first round of RT-PCR using the HTBI primer set and the Qiagen OneStep RT-PCR kit. Libraries were constructed in a second round of multiplex PCR, after which size selection and purification were carried out. The libraries were sequenced on an Illumina HiSeq2000 using paired-end 100 bp reads. Regarding the original processing steps: SOAPnuke was used to process the raw data, removing reads that contained adapters or uncalled bases, had a mean Phred below 15, or lacked an exact match to the constant primer or identifier. COPE v1.2.5 was used to merge high-quality paired reads, and clonotypes were defined as unique nucleotide sequences. Clonotypes were aligned to IMGT TRBV, TRBD and TRBJ reference segments using MiTCR v1.1. The analysis was restricted to V-J combinations with a frequency above 0.0001, which together covered 99.2% of the repertoires. A TCS score was defined as the ratio between F50 (clonal expansion) and ExV (chaos), using BLOSUM62-based TCRdist between CDR3 peptides within each V-J. Welch's t-statistics and random forest reduced roughly 530 V-J features to 13, which were used in a naive Bayes classifier (R e1071). TCRdb reprocessing: public reads trimmed at Q25 with fastp, clones called with MiXCR, in-frame beta chains kept. CDR3 protein duplicates are merged, each entry listing the most common genes and DNA. The V and J calls, along with clone size, are taken from TCRdb and not from the paper's own processing. This sample comprises roughly 740,000 distinct CDR3 sequences, 16% of them detected only once. Around 8% of the sample belongs to the ten largest clones.

Many counts were recorded for this clonotype. Its specific antigen is unknown. Within one base of it there is no much larger clone, and no base qualities were kept. A patient counted as having stable Graves' hyperthyroidism if no progression to ophthalmopathy occurred over 18 months of follow-up. Hyperthyroidism patients were newly diagnosed, had a disease duration of under 2 months, and were aged 18 to 65 years. Exclusion was applied to patients with uncontrolled infections, other autoimmune diseases, pregnancy or lactation. Diagnoses were based on clinical symptoms, serum thyroxine and TRAb, thyroid ultrasound and orbital computed tomography. Ficoll-Paque density gradient centrifugation was used to isolate PBMCs from around 9.1 ml of fresh peripheral blood. Total RNA was extracted with Trizol reagent, and quality was checked on an Agilent 2100 Bioanalyzer.

The chain couples TRBV11-2 to TRBJ2-1, and TRBD2 matches 11 of the central bases. This TCR was sampled from a young man with Graves' hyperthyroidism. Sequencing used blood. The DNA sequence is as follows: TGTGCCAGCAGCTTCGGGCTAGCGGGAGGTGGGTTCTACAATGAGCAGTTCTTC. Its coded protein is CASSFGLAGGGFYNEQFF.